These 27 T cell receptor beta chains originate from one sample sequenced in a study of T cell responses to AZD1222 COVID-19 vaccine. This table comes from immunoSEQ multiplex PCR, and its TCRdb copy is limited to in-frame clones, with some not included. The sample has some 140,000 clones; 90% are singletons. This specimen consisted of peripheral blood, obtained on day 0 of AZD1222 vaccination. Receptors originate from an adult in good health.

The chain couples TRBV5-6 to TRBJ1-3; 7 bases map to TRBD1. The CDR3 runs 14 residues. J gave up 4 bases and V 6 bases, and 7 bases lay outside the gene matches. The germline V gene has CDR1 SGHDT and CDR2 YYEEEE. CDR3 in DNA: TGTGCCAGCACCGTAGGGACAGCCGGAAACACCATATATTTT. Translated: CASTVGTAGNTIYF.

This clone was counted a single time. This chain connects TRBV2 to TRBJ1-2; no clear D. The CDR3 is made up of 12 amino acids. Germline CDR1 and CDR2: SNHLY and FYNNEI. The V and J ends lost 6 bases and 3 bases respectively, with 8 bases between them. The CDR3 region is CASRQSDYGYTF. As DNA, the CDR3 is TGTGCCAGCAGACAGAGCGACTATGGCTACACCTTC.

This clone has only one observation. J is TRBJ2-5 and V is TRBV24-1, with D maybe TRBD2 (6 bases). The CDR3 runs 16 residues. The germline CDR1 and CDR2 sequences are KGHDR and SFDVKD. Trimming stripped 1 base from V and 0 bases from J, with 11 bases between. The CDR3 coding sequence is TGTGCCACCAGTGATTTAGGGACTCAGTACCAAGAGACCCAGTACTTC. It specifies CATSDLGTQYQETQYF.

V and J are TRBV6-2 or TRBV6-3 and TRBJ1-5; D might be TRBD1 (5 bases). The CDR3 consists of 13 residues. Germline values: CDR1 MNHEY, CDR2 SVGEGT. The V end lost 6 bases, the J end lost 4 bases, and 10 bases lay between the germline ends. CDR3 coding DNA: TGTGCCAGCAGCCAGGGCCCGAATCAGCCCCAGCATTTT. This translates into CASSQGPNQPQHF.

This chain connects TRBV7-2 to TRBJ1-1; the D is unclear. Germline assignment: CDR1 SGHTA and CDR2 FQGNSA. Trimming cost V 2 bases and J 2 bases, with 9 bases left between them. The CDR3 length is 14 residues. CDR3 nucleotides: TGTGCCAGCAGCTTATTCCGGGGTAACACTGAAGCTTTCTTT. Translation gives CASSLFRGNTEAFF.

The chain uses TRBV5-4 and TRBJ1-4; D may be TRBD1 (5 bases). Trimming took off 2 bases at V and 7 bases at J, with 15 bases between the two ends. Germline CDR1 SGHNT, CDR2 YYREEE (reference sequence). The CDR3 is made up of 15 amino acids. In nucleotides, the CDR3 is TGTGCCAGCAGCTTTTTCGCAGGGAAGGGTGAAAAACTGTTTTTT. Its translation: CASSFFAGKGEKLFF. The whole variable domain, filled in from reference TRBV5-4 and TRBJ1-4, reads ETGVTQSPTHLIKTRGQQVTLRCSSQSGHNTVSWYQQALGQGPQFIFQYYREEENGRGNFPPRFSGLQFPNYSSELNVNALELDDSALYLCASSFFAGKGEKLFFGSGTQLSVL.

The rearrangement uses TRBV28 and TRBJ2-1; 11 bases are a match to TRBD2. V gave up 6 bases and J gave up 4 bases; unmatched junction bases: 5. Germline-derived CDR1 and CDR2 are MDHEN and SYDVKM. The CDR3 length is 15 residues. CDR3 DNA sequence: TGTGCCAGCAGCACCGGGACTAGCGGATACAATGAGCAGTTCTTC. Protein product: CASSTGTSGYNEQFF.

The rearrangement links TRBV3-1 (or the pseudogene TRBV3-2) to TRBJ2-3; 9 bases align to TRBD2. The CDR3 is 16 residues long. Germline lookup yields CDR1 LGHDT and CDR2 YNNKEL (reference sequence). The V and J ends lost 6 bases and 1 base, in that order; junction bases with no gene match: 8. The CDR3 spells CASSPQRGVGTDTQYF. The CDR3 nucleotides read TGTGCCAGCAGTCCACAGCGGGGGGTGGGCACAGATACGCAGTATTTT.

The genes are TRBV7-9 and TRBJ1-5, with 8 bases fitting TRBD1. From germline, CDR1 is SEHNR and CDR2 FQNEAQ (reference sequence). CDR3 length equals 16 residues. V shed 5 bases, J shed 3 bases, and the junction held 9 bases outside the gene matches. CDR3 amino acids: CASSQAGGGDNQPQHF. CDR3 DNA sequence: TGTGCCAGCAGCCAGGCAGGGGGCGGAGACAATCAGCCCCAGCATTTT.

This rearrangement joins TRBV21-1 to TRBJ2-4. TRBV21-1 is a pseudogene segment. The CDR3 contains 16 residues. CDR3 DNA sequence: TGTGCCAGCAGCAAAGAGGAAGGGCTGATGGGGAACATTCAGTACTTC. Protein product: CASSKEEGLMGNIQYF.

The chain recombines TRBV5-5 with TRBJ1-5; 8 nucleotides align to TRBD1. The CDR3 is made up of 13 amino acids. The germline CDR1 and CDR2 sequences are SGHKS and YYEKEE (reference sequence). Trimming took 5 bases from V and 4 from J; bases not matched to a gene: 2. CDR3 sequence reads: CASRDRENQPQHF. In DNA, the CDR3 is TGTGCCAGCAGGGACAGGGAAAATCAGCCCCAGCATTTT. Together with reference TRBV5-5 and TRBJ1-5, the CDR3 gives the full variable domain: DAGVTQSPTHLIKTRGQQVTLRCSPISGHKSVSWYQQVLGQGPQFIFQYYEKEERGRGNFPDRFSARQFPNYSSELNVNALLLGDSALYLCASRDRENQPQHFGDGTRLSIL.

The V gene is TRBV7-9, the J gene TRBJ2-7; 7 bases map to TRBD1. Germline lookup yields CDR1 SEHNR and CDR2 FQNEAQ (reference sequence). V lost 2 bases and J lost 6; bases outside the gene matches: 10. The CDR3 totals 15 residues. The CDR3 protein is CASSLTQDRVGEQYF. As DNA, the CDR3 is TGTGCCAGCAGCTTAACCCAAGACAGGGTGGGCGAGCAGTACTTC.

V is TRBV19 and J is TRBJ1-1; D unclear. V dropped 1 base and J dropped 1 base, with 4 bases sitting between them. Germline V gives CDR1 LNHDA, CDR2 SQIVND (reference sequence). This CDR3 is built from 13 residues. The CDR3: CASSIVPNTEAFF. The CDR3 nucleotides are TGTGCCAGTAGTATAGTCCCGAACACTGAAGCTTTCTTT.

The rearrangement joins TRBV29-1 to TRBJ2-7; D ambiguous. Germline V CDR1 and CDR2: SQVTM, ANQGSEA. V lost 4 bases, J lost 2 bases, and 9 bases lay in between. The CDR3 spans 12 residues. The CDR3 coding sequence is TGCAGCGTTGGGGGATTACCCTACGAGCAGTACTTC. Translating it yields CSVGGLPYEQYF.

The chain is built from TRBV23-1 and TRBJ2-5; TRBD2 matches at 7 bases. The end of the DNA fits TRBJ2-7 better, so the J call may be wrong. TRBV23-1 is an ORF; its function is uncertain. The CDR3 runs 17 residues. CDR3 sequence: CASSPGLAANSSYEQYF. The CDR3 nucleotides are TGCGCCAGCAGTCCGGGGCTAGCGGCAAATAGCTCCTACGAGCAGTACTTC.

This clone was found a few times. This sequence joins TRBV4-3 and TRBJ1-1; maybe TRBD1 (5 bases). Deletions cut 0 bases from V and 6 bases from J, with 17 bases between. Germline CDR1 and CDR2: LGHNA and YSLEER. CDR3 length: 16 amino acids. CDR3 nucleotides: TGCGCCAGCAGCCAAGATATCCAGGGAGGGATCGCTGAAGCTTTCTTT. It encodes CASSQDIQGGIAEAFF.

The count of this clone is one. V gene TRBV30 combines with J gene TRBJ2-5; the D gene is possibly TRBD2 (5 bases). Germline V gives CDR1 GTSNPN, CDR2 SVGIG (reference sequence). The CDR3 is 13 amino acids. This chain's CDR3 is CASDPDFGTTQYF. The CDR3 nucleotides read TGTGCAAGCGACCCGGACTTCGGTACGACCCAGTACTTC.

This clone is a singleton in its sample. The gene calls are TRBV7-3 and TRBJ2-7; no definite D call. The CDR3 runs 16 residues. Germline V gene sequence: CDR1 SGHTA, CDR2 FQGTGA. V was pared by 0 bases and J by 3 bases, with 15 bases between. The CDR3 DNA follows: TGTGCCAGCAGCTTAACTAGGGCTATTGGCAGCTACGAGCAGTACTTC. It encodes CASSLTRAIGSYEQYF.

This clone was observed a single time. This rearrangement joins TRBV10-3 to TRBJ2-3, with D possibly being TRBD2 (5 bases). Trimming removed 4 bases from V and 4 bases from J, with 12 bases in between. The germline V gene encodes CDR1 ENHRY and CDR2 SYGVKD. The CDR3 spans 14 residues. DNA of the CDR3: TGTGCCATCAGTGTGAAACCCGGGGCAGATACGCAGTATTTT. Protein sequence: CAISVKPGADTQYF.

This sequence joins TRBV7-2 and TRBJ2-3, with D maybe TRBD2 (6 bases). Germline lookup yields CDR1 SGHTA and CDR2 FQGNSA. The CDR3 covers 18 residues. The V end was cut by 5 bases, the J end by 2 bases, with 23 bases between. The CDR3 DNA reads as TGTGCCAGCAGCCCCAAAAGCCGCTATCAGCGGGCCACAGATACGCAGTATTTT. This codes for CASSPKSRYQRATDTQYF.

CDR3 nucleotide sequence: TGTGCCAGTAGTATCAGGCAGGTTATGAACACTGAAGCTTTCTTT. Protein sequence: CASSIRQVMNTEAFF. The chain links TRBV19 to TRBJ1-1; D unclear. The length of the CDR3 is 15 residues. The V end lost 3 bases, the J end lost 0 bases, and 11 bases lay between the germline ends. Per germline, CDR1 LNHDA and CDR2 SQIVND (reference sequence).

This clone was picked up a small number of times. The chain employs TRBV6-2 or TRBV6-3 and TRBJ1-5; no clear D. In germline, CDR1 is MNHEY, CDR2 SVGEGT. The V end was cut by 2 bases, the J end by 0 bases, with 14 bases between. CDR3 length: 17 residues. The CDR3 nucleotides are TGTGCCAGCAGTTACGAGAGAGGACCCCATAGCAATCAGCCCCAGCATTTT. Its translation is CASSYERGPHSNQPQHF.

The V and J genes are TRBV25-1 and TRBJ2-7; TRBD2 might be the D (5 bases). Trimming took 6 bases from V and 5 from J, leaving 8 bases between them. The length of the CDR3 is 11 residues. The V gene's germline CDR1 is MGHDK and CDR2 SYGVNS. CDR3 sequence: CASRIGDEQYF. CDR3 nucleotide sequence: TGTGCCAGCAGAATCGGGGACGAGCAGTACTTC.

The chain has TRBV7-8 and TRBJ1-1; 7 bases map to TRBD1. J was trimmed by 3 bases and V by 5 bases; bases with no gene match: 9. The CDR3 totals 15 residues. Germline values: CDR1 SGHVS, CDR2 FQNEAQ. The CDR3 spells CASSSRGGMDTEAFF. CDR3 bases: TGTGCCAGCAGCAGCAGGGGGGGAATGGACACTGAAGCTTTCTTT.

This rearrangement joins TRBV6-5 to TRBJ1-5; D is undetermined. Trimming left V 4 bases short and J 2 bases short, with 12 bases between. Germline V gives CDR1 MNHEY, CDR2 SVGAGI. The CDR3 consists of 15 residues. The CDR3 coding sequence is TGTGCCAGCAGTTCGCGGACTCCTGGCAATCAGCCCCAGCATTTT. Its protein product is CASSSRTPGNQPQHF.

CDR3 residues: CASSILFQETQYF. CDR3 DNA: TGTGCCAGTAGTATCCTCTTCCAAGAGACCCAGTACTTC. The rearrangement joins TRBV19 to TRBJ2-5; D not resolved. The germline V and J ends were trimmed by 3 bases and 1 base, with 6 bases remaining between them. There are 13 residues in the CDR3. Germline values: CDR1 LNHDA, CDR2 SQIVND (reference sequence).

This clone was seen only once. The rearrangement links TRBV28 to TRBJ2-2, with 8 bases identical to TRBD1. CDR1 MDHEN and CDR2 SYDVKM come from the germline V gene. V shed 3 bases and J 6 bases; nucleotides not matched to a gene: 3. The CDR3 totals 14 residues. The CDR3 DNA reads TGTGCCAGCAGTTTCCCGACAGGGGCCGGGGAGCTGTTTTTT. It encodes CASSFPTGAGELFF.